Presented here are 13 T cell receptor beta chains from one specimen sequenced in a study of T-cell memory formation after mild COVID-19 (dated by TCRdb to the early 2020s). The library was produced with 5' RACE. Sequenced on an Illumina NovaSeq 6000. In-frame beta chains were kept once TCRdb had trimmed the public reads at Q25 with fastp and called clones with MiXCR. Each entry merges the rows of one CDR3 protein and shows their most common DNA and genes. The sample table records fewer than 700,000 distinct CDR3 sequences; roughly 22% of these occur just once. The ten largest clones represent roughly 8.3% of the sample. The sample was PBMCs or a T cell subset sorted from them (not recorded which). These receptors were collected from an adult woman who had mild COVID-19 (a few samples of this study predate the infection). The sample titles of this study are shuffled in the database, so cell type and time point are left out; the donor was told from shared clones.

This clonotype was seen at least ten times. The J gene is TRBJ2-1, the V gene TRBV7-9; D is uncertain. The CDR3 consists of 12 residues. V lost 5 bases and J 9 bases, leaving 11 bases between the germline ends. Germline CDR1 is SEHNR and CDR2 is FQNEAQ (reference sequence). CDR3 loop: CASSGQVAEQFF. The CDR3 region has the DNA TGTGCCAGCAGCGGTCAGGTGGCTGAGCAGTTCTTC. Based on the CDR3 plus reference TRBV7-9 and TRBJ2-1, the full variable domain is DTGVSQNPRHKITKRGQNVTFRCDPISEHNRLYWYRQTLGQGPEFLTYFQNEAQLEKSRLLSDRFSAERPKGSFSTLEIQRTEQGDSAMYLCASSGQVAEQFFGPGTRLTVL.

This clonotype was seen more than once but under ten times. V gene TRBV9 combines with J gene TRBJ2-1, with 9 positions matching TRBD2. CDR1 and CDR2 from the germline V gene are SGDLS and YYNGEE. The ends lost 6 bases at V and 10 bases at J; junction bases unmatched: 8. The CDR3 is 13 residues long. The CDR3 spells CASTSLSGGEQFF. In DNA, the CDR3 is TGTGCCAGCACCTCTCTTAGCGGGGGAGAGCAGTTCTTC.

This chain uses TRBV12-3 or TRBV12-4 with TRBJ1-1; no clear D. The CDR3 is made up of 13 amino acids. The V gene lost 6 bases and the J gene lost 6 bases, with 14 bases spanning the gap. DNA of the CDR3: TGTGCCAGCAGCGTCGAGGTCGGGCCTGAAGCTTTCTTT. This translates into CASSVEVGPEAFF.

This clonotype showed up just a few times. The chain carries TRBV7-6 and TRBJ2-2; 8 bases agree with TRBD1. Trimming at V came to 4 bases and at J to 6 bases, leaving 7 bases not matched to a gene. CDR3 length equals 15 residues. CDR1 is SGHVS, CDR2 FNYEAQ, per germline. CDR3 coding DNA: TGTGCCAGCAGCTCCGGACAGGGAGTCGCCGGGGAGCTGTTTTTT. This encodes CASSSGQGVAGELFF.

In its sample, this clonotype was seen many times. The chain employs TRBV19 and TRBJ1-5; TRBD1 aligns across 9 bases. The germline CDR1 and CDR2 sequences are LNHDA and SQIVND (reference sequence). The CDR3 runs to 14 residues. With V trimmed by 2 bases and J by 5 bases, 1 base remained unmatched. In nucleotides, the CDR3 is TGTGCCAGTAGTATATGGACAGGGGATCAGCCCCAGCATTTT. Its protein product is CASSIWTGDQPQHF.

This clonotype has just a few counts. The chain carries TRBV20-1 and TRBJ2-6, with D uncertain. The CDR3 sequence is 14 residues long. Trimming removed 4 bases from V and 0 bases from J, with 7 bases in between. Germline CDR1 DFQATT, CDR2 SNEGSKA (reference sequence). Here the CDR3 DNA reads TGCAGTGCTACAGGTGACTCTGGGGCCAACGTCCTGACTTTC. Protein sequence: CSATGDSGANVLTF.

This clonotype was recorded a few times. The chain employs TRBV30 and TRBJ1-1; D might be TRBD1 (6 bases). The V gene lost 3 bases and the J gene lost 4 bases, with 24 bases spanning the gap. The length of the CDR3 is 17 residues. Germline V lookup: CDR1 GTSNPN, CDR2 SVGIG (reference sequence). CDR3 coding DNA: TGTGCCTGGAGGCCGGGGCCCCGACAGGCCAGGGGCACTGAAGCTTTCTTT. Encoded protein: CAWRPGPRQARGTEAFF.

V gene TRBV2 combines with J gene TRBJ2-3; 9 nucleotides line up with TRBD2. J gave up 5 bases and V 4 bases, and 7 bases lay outside the gene matches. CDR3 size: 15 residues. Per germline, CDR1 SNHLY and CDR2 FYNNEI. The CDR3 DNA sequence: TGTGCCAGCAGTGTGAGAGCGGGGGGCAAAGATACGCAGTATTTT. This encodes CASSVRAGGKDTQYF.

The chain uses TRBV2 and TRBJ1-1, with 7 bases matching TRBD1. CDR1 SNHLY and CDR2 FYNNEI come from the germline V gene. Trimming at V came to 6 bases and at J to 0 bases, leaving 10 bases not matched to a gene. This CDR3 is 16 amino acids long. The CDR3 DNA follows: TGTGCCAGCAGCGTCTTCGGGGACAGCGTGAACACTGAAGCTTTCTTT. Amino acid sequence: CASSVFGDSVNTEAFF.

This clonotype was observed a handful of times. V and J are TRBV18 and TRBJ1-1, with a possible D match to TRBD1 (5 bases). Germline CDR1 reads KGHSH; CDR2 reads LQKENI. CDR3 length: 15 residues. The ends were cut back, 3 bases at V and 0 bases at J, with 11 bases in the middle. In DNA form, the CDR3 reads TGTGCCAGCTCACCCAGACAGAGCATGAACACTGAAGCTTTCTTT. Protein: CASSPRQSMNTEAFF.

This clonotype was recorded a few times. The rearrangement uses TRBV7-2 and TRBJ2-1, with 8 nucleotides matching TRBD2. The CDR3 is made up of 16 amino acids. Germline V CDR1 and CDR2: SGHTA, FQGNSA. Germline trimming cut 1 base from V and 4 bases from J; bases unmatched to any gene: 6. The CDR3 sequence is CASSLVGASGYNEQFF. Here the CDR3 DNA reads TGTGCCAGCAGCTTAGTTGGGGCTAGCGGGTACAATGAGCAGTTCTTC.

The rearrangement uses TRBV13 and TRBJ2-5, with 12 bases lining up with TRBD2. The CDR3 totals 16 residues. Trimming took 5 bases from V and 1 from J; bases not matched to a gene: 5. Germline V CDR1 and CDR2: PRHDT, FYEKMQ (reference sequence). The CDR3 region is CASSQRLAGAQETQYF. In nucleotides, the CDR3 is TGTGCCAGCAGCCAGCGACTAGCGGGGGCCCAAGAGACCCAGTACTTC.

CDR3 bases: TGTGCCAGCAGCCAAGATAATCTCAGGGTTTCCTACGAGCAGTACTTC. Amino acid sequence: CASSQDNLRVSYEQYF. The chain uses TRBV3-1 and TRBJ2-7; TRBD1 might be the D (5 bases). The CDR3 has 16 residues. Germline CDR1 is LGHDT and CDR2 is YNNKEL (reference sequence). Trimming shortened V by 0 bases and J by 1 base, and 13 bases separated the two germline ends.